The 31 T cell receptor beta chains reported below all come from one sample, sequenced in a study of human CD8 memory T cell subsets. CCR7+ PD-1+ TIGIT+ early memory CD8+ cells with dysfunctional traits were TPEX. Investigators built TCR beta libraries using UMI-labeled 5' RACE. TCRdb re-called the 5' RACE reads and catalogs CDR3 proteins one per entry, DNA excluded. This sample's clone table lists approximately 6,200 distinct CDR3 sequences. What was sequenced was CD8+ T cells from PBMCs. Every receptor here comes from a human donor in good health.

This chain links TRBV27 with TRBJ1-5. Per germline, CDR1 MNHEY and CDR2 SMNVEV (reference sequence). This CDR3 is 15 amino acids long. This chain's CDR3 is CASKARDLSNQPQHF.

In terms of frequency, this clonotype is large. The chain combines TRBV20-1 with TRBJ2-7; TCRdb designates TRBD2, a call that cannot be tested without DNA. This CDR3 has 14 amino acids. Germline V gene data show CDR1 as DFQATT and CDR2 as SNEGSKA (reference sequence). CDR3 in amino acids: CSARATLAGYEQYF.

Frequency places this clonotype as medium-sized. This sequence joins TRBV5-5 and TRBJ1-4; lacking DNA, the TRBD1 call made by TCRdb goes unchecked. The germline gives CDR1 SGHKS, CDR2 YYEKEE (reference sequence). The CDR3 has 13 residues. The CDR3 is CASSRAATGDLFF.

The chain couples TRBV5-5 to TRBJ1-5. The germline gives CDR1 SGHKS, CDR2 YYEKEE (reference sequence). The CDR3 has 13 amino acids. CDR3 sequence reads: CASSFSIGQPQHF.

This chain connects TRBV28 to TRBJ2-1. The CDR3 spans 14 residues. Germline CDR1 MDHEN, CDR2 SYDVKM. CDR3 in amino acids: CASSLSPTYNEQFF.

The V gene is TRBV11-2, the J gene TRBJ2-1; with no DNA, the TCRdb D assignment of TRBD2 cannot be verified. Looked up from germline, CDR1 is SGHAT and CDR2 is FQNNGV. The CDR3 covers 16 residues. CDR3: CASSPFGGAQYNEQFF.

V usage is TRBV9 and J usage is TRBJ1-6; TCRdb picks TRBD1, but there is no DNA to check that call. The CDR3 has 15 amino acids. The germline gives CDR1 SGDLS, CDR2 YYNGEE. The CDR3 loop is CASSATEGGNSPLHF. Variable domain in full (rest from reference TRBV9 and TRBJ1-6): DSGVTQTPKHLITATGQRVTLRCSPRSGDLSVYWYQQSLDQGLQFLIQYYNGEERAKGNILERFSAQQFPDLHSELNLSSLELGDSALYFCASSATEGGNSPLHFGNGTRLTVT.

The chain links TRBV28 to TRBJ1-3. Germline lookup yields CDR1 MDHEN and CDR2 SYDVKM. The CDR3 is 14 residues long. The chain's CDR3 is CASTFRTFGNTIYF.

The chain recombines TRBV28 with TRBJ1-5. In germline, CDR1 is MDHEN, CDR2 SYDVKM. The CDR3 runs to 14 residues. This chain's CDR3 is CASSLQISNQPQHF.

V is TRBV5-1 and J is TRBJ1-2; the TRBD1 assignment by TCRdb is unverifiable without DNA. The CDR3 totals 12 residues. CDR1 is SGHRS, CDR2 YFSETQ, per germline. CDR3 region: CASSQTGAGYTF. The whole variable domain, remainder taken from reference TRBV5-1 and TRBJ1-2, is KAGVTQTPRYLIKTRGQQVTLSCSPISGHRSVSWYQQTPGQGLQFLFEYFSETQRNKGNFPGRFSGRQFSNSRSEMNVSTLELGDSALYLCASSQTGAGYTFGSGTRLTVV.

This chain's CDR3 is CSARPTDRANYGYTF. The chain links TRBV20-1 to TRBJ1-2; the D call of TRBD1 rests on TCRdb alone, since no DNA is present to check it. Germline CDR1 DFQATT, CDR2 SNEGSKA (reference sequence). This CDR3 contains 15 residues.

This chain links TRBV20-1 with TRBJ1-6. CDR1 and CDR2 (germline): DFQATT, SNEGSKA (reference sequence). The CDR3 consists of 16 residues. CDR3 residues: CSARDRVNLLNSPLHF.

J is TRBJ2-5 and V is TRBV13; absent DNA, TCRdb's TRBD2 call cannot be checked. The CDR3 consists of 16 residues. Germline values: CDR1 PRHDT, CDR2 FYEKMQ (reference sequence). CDR3 in amino acids: CASSERRGGDQETQYF.

In terms of frequency, this clonotype is medium-sized. The chain carries TRBV28 and TRBJ2-1. The germline CDR1 and CDR2 sequences are MDHEN and SYDVKM. The CDR3 sequence is 14 residues long. The CDR3 spells CASSPSSSYNEQFF.

The V call is TRBV7-9, the J call TRBJ2-1; TCRdb indicates TRBD1, and absent DNA this call remains unverified. Germline CDR1 SEHNR, CDR2 FQNEAQ (reference sequence). The CDR3 contains 16 residues. The CDR3: CASSLASGGVDNEQFF.

Judged by frequency, this clonotype is large. The gene calls are TRBV5-4 and TRBJ2-1. This CDR3 spans 11 amino acids. The germline gives CDR1 SGHNT, CDR2 YYREEE (reference sequence). CDR3: CASSLENEQFF.

This rearrangement joins TRBV7-9 to TRBJ1-2. Germline loops: CDR1 SEHNR, CDR2 FQNEAQ (reference sequence). The CDR3 totals 11 residues. This CDR3 reads CASSFRNGYTF. The full variable domain, rest sourced from reference TRBV7-9 and TRBJ1-2, is DTGVSQNPRHKITKRGQNVTFRCDPISEHNRLYWYRQTLGQGPEFLTYFQNEAQLEKSRLLSDRFSAERPKGSFSTLEIQRTEQGDSAMYLCASSFRNGYTFGSGTRLTVV.

According to its frequency, this clonotype is medium-sized. The chain is built from TRBV4-1 and TRBJ1-1. Germline V gene sequence: CDR1 MGHRA, CDR2 YSYEKL. The length of the CDR3 is 14 residues. The CDR3 here is CASSSTRRGTEAFF.

The J gene is TRBJ2-5, the V gene TRBV7-6; the TRBD1 assignment by TCRdb is unverifiable without DNA. The CDR3 is made up of 15 amino acids. CDR1 and CDR2 from the germline V gene are SGHVS and FNYEAQ. Here the CDR3 reads CASRGPGGRQETQYF.

The V call is TRBV5-4, the J call TRBJ1-3. The CDR3 consists of 14 residues. Looked up from germline, CDR1 is SGHNT and CDR2 is YYREEE (reference sequence). The CDR3 loop reads CASSLSGSGNTIYF.

The chain links TRBV9 to TRBJ2-1; the TCRdb D gene call, TRBD1, has no DNA to confirm it. The germline V gene encodes CDR1 SGDLS and CDR2 YYNGEE. CDR3 length: 13 amino acids. The CDR3 is CASSPPSADEQFF.

The CDR3: CASSSLAGYNEQFF. This chain links TRBV28 with TRBJ2-1; TCRdb gives TRBD2 as the D gene, but with no DNA this cannot be confirmed. Germline CDR1 and CDR2: MDHEN and SYDVKM. This CDR3 comprises 14 residues.

This chain connects TRBV11-2 to TRBJ2-7. There are 15 residues in the CDR3. CDR1 is SGHAT and CDR2 is FQNNGV in the germline V gene. CDR3 region: CASSLAQVFTYEQYF.

The CDR3 region is CASTVTDLAGGGGDTQYF. The J gene is TRBJ2-3, the V gene TRBV28; TCRdb calls TRBD2, which cannot be checked without DNA. This CDR3 is 18 amino acids long. Germline assignment: CDR1 MDHEN and CDR2 SYDVKM.

The rearrangement uses TRBV18 and TRBJ1-2; TCRdb outputs TRBD1, but without DNA this stays unchecked. The CDR3 is 15 residues long. Germline assignment: CDR1 KGHSH and CDR2 LQKENI. The CDR3 spells CASSPDRGANYGYTF.

The chain carries TRBV28 and TRBJ2-4; TCRdb reports TRBD2, a call that lacks DNA to check it against. This CDR3 comprises 15 residues. Per germline, CDR1 MDHEN and CDR2 SYDVKM. The CDR3 loop is CASSLTGRRGDIQYF.

The chain recombines TRBV27 with TRBJ2-3; absent DNA, TCRdb's TRBD2 call cannot be checked. This CDR3 has 16 residues. CDR1 is MNHEY and CDR2 is SMNVEV in the germline V gene (reference sequence). CDR3 sequence reads: CASRGLAGEEPDTQYF.

The chain's CDR3 is CASSPPTGRETQYF. This chain uses TRBV28 with TRBJ2-5; TCRdb designates TRBD1, a call that cannot be tested without DNA. CDR1 MDHEN and CDR2 SYDVKM come from the germline V gene. The CDR3 covers 14 residues.

J is TRBJ2-2 and V is TRBV19; the D call of TRBD2 rests on TCRdb alone, since no DNA is present to check it. CDR3 length: 13 amino acids. The germline gives CDR1 LNHDA, CDR2 SQIVND (reference sequence). CDR3 in amino acids: CASNRFDTGELFF.

This chain uses TRBV25-1 with TRBJ1-1; the D gene TCRdb calls, TRBD1, cannot be checked with no DNA. Germline-derived CDR1 and CDR2 are MGHDK and SYGVNS. This CDR3 has 14 amino acids. CDR3 in amino acids: CASRETARNTEAFF.

The rearrangement uses TRBV5-4 and TRBJ2-2; TCRdb lists TRBD1, though no DNA is available to test this call. The CDR3 has 15 amino acids. Germline V lookup: CDR1 SGHNT, CDR2 YYREEE (reference sequence). The CDR3 is CASRSWGVGGGELFF. The whole variable domain, remainder taken from reference TRBV5-4 and TRBJ2-2, is ETGVTQSPTHLIKTRGQQVTLRCSSQSGHNTVSWYQQALGQGPQFIFQYYREEENGRGNFPPRFSGLQFPNYSSELNVNALELDDSALYLCASRSWGVGGGELFFGEGSRLTVL.